This TCR beta chain derives from a study of cytomegalovirus exposure and HLA in healthy donors. Primers included in the PCR were 60 Vbeta and 13 Jbeta primers. TCRdb keeps only in-frame clones here, not all; method: immunoSEQ multiplex PCR. The sample carries 100,000 to 130,000 clones, 65% to 80% recorded once. V shed 8 bases, J shed 12 bases, and the junction held 14 bases outside the gene matches. Germline CDR1 reads LNHDA; CDR2 reads SQIVND (reference sequence). CDR3 length: 15 amino acids. The chain combines TRBV19 with TRBJ2-1, with 12 positions matching TRBD2. Input material: PBMCs. This TCR was sampled from a male donor in good health and CMV-seronegative. The CDR3 nucleotides read TGTGCCAGTGGGGCAGGACTAGCGGGACCTGGGTGGCAGTTCTTC. Protein product: CASGAGLAGPGWQFF. The full variable domain, in which reference TRBV19 and TRBJ2-1 provide the parts outside the CDR3, is DGGITQSPKYLFRKEGQNVTLSCEQNLNHDAMYWYRQDPGQGLRLIYYSQIVNDFQKGDIAEGYSVSREKKESFPLTVTSAQKNPTAFYLCASGAGLAGPGWQFFGPGTRLTVL.